This T cell receptor (beta chain) appears in the sequencing data of a study of control samples from healthy donors and cancer patients. Trimming removed 2 bases at V and 8 bases at J, with 9 bases between. Looked up from germline, CDR1 is LGHDT and CDR2 is YNNKEL (reference sequence). This CDR3 contains 12 residues. Libraries were prepared by immunoSEQ multiplex PCR; TCRdb keeps only in-frame clonotypes and omits some of them. Found here are around 99,000 clones, around nine tenths of them singletons; the top ten hold approximately 15%. This rearrangement joins TRBV3-1 (or the pseudogene TRBV3-2) to TRBJ1-2; D unresolved. The specimen sequenced was blood. This sequence originates from a woman aged 45-59 years in good health. This chain's CDR3 is CASSQRYSGYTF. CDR3 DNA: TGTGCCAGCAGCCAAAGGTATAGCGGCTACACCTTC.